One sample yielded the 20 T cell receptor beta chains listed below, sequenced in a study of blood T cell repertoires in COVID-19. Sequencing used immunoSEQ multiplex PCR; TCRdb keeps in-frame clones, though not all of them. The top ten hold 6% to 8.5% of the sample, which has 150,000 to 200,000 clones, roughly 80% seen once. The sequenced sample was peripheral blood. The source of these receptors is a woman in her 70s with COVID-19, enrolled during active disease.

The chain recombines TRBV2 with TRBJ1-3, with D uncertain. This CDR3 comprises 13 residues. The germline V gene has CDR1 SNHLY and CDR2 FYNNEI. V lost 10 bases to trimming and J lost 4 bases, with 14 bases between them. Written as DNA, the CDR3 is TGTGCCACCTCCGCCGGGGAAGGAAACACCATATATTTT. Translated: CATSAGEGNTIYF.

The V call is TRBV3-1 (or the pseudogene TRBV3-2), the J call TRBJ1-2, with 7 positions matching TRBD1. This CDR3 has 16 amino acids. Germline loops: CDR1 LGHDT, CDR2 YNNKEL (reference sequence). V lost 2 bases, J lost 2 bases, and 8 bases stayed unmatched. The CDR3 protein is CASSQSLGGLNYGYTF. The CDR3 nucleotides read TGTGCCAGCAGCCAAAGCCTAGGGGGCCTCAACTATGGCTACACCTTC.

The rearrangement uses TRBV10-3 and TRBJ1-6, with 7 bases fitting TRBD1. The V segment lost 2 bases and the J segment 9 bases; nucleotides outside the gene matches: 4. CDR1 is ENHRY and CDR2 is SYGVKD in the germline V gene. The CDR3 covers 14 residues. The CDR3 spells CAISEGRGSSPLHF. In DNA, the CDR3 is TGTGCCATCAGTGAGGGCAGGGGGAGTTCACCCCTCCACTTT.

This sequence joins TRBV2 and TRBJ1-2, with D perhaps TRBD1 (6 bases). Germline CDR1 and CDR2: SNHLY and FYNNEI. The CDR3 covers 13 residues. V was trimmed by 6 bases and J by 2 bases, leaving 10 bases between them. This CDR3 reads CASRATGNYGYTF. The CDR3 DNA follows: TGTGCCAGCAGAGCTACAGGGAACTATGGCTACACCTTC.

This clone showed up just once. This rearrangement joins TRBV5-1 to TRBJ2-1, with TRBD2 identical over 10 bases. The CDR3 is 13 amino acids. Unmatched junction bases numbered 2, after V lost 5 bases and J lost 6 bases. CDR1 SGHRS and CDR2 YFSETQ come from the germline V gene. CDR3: CASRLAGFNEQFF. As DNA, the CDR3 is TGCGCCAGCAGACTAGCGGGGTTCAATGAGCAGTTCTTC.

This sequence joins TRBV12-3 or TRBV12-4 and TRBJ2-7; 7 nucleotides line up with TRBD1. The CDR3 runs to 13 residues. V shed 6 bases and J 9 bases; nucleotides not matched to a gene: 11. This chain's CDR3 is CASSQGQERVQYF. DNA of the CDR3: TGTGCCAGCAGCCAAGGACAGGAAAGAGTGCAGTACTTC.

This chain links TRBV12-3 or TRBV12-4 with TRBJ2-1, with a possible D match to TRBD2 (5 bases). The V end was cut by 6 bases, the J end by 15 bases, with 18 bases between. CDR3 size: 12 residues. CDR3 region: CASRVASFPPFF. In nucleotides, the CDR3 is TGTGCCAGCAGGGTAGCTAGCTTCCCCCCGTTCTTC.

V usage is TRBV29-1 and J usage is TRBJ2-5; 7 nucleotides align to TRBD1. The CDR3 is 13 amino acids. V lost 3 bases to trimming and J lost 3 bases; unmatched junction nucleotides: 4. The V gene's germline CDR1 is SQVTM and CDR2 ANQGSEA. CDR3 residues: CSVDRQGEETQYF. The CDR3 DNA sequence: TGCAGCGTTGATAGACAGGGAGAAGAGACCCAGTACTTC.

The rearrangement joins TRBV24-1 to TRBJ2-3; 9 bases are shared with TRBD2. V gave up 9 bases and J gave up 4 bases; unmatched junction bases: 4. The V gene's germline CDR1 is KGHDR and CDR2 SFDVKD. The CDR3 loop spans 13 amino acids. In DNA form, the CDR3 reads TGTGCCACCCAGCGGGAGGTTTCAGATACGCAGTATTTT. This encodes CATQREVSDTQYF.

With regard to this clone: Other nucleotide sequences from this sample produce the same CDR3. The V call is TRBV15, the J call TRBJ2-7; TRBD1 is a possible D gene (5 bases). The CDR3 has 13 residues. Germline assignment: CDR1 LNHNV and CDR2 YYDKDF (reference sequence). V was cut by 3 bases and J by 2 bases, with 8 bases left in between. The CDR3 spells CATSSRGPYEQYF. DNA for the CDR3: TGTGCCACCAGCAGTAGGGGCCCCTACGAGCAGTACTTC.

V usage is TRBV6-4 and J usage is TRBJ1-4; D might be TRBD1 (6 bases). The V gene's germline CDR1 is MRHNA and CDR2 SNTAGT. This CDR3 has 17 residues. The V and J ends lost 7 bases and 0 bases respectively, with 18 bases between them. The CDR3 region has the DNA TGTGCCAGCAATGGCAGGGGCGCAGGGCCAACTAATGAAAAACTGTTTTTT. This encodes CASNGRGAGPTNEKLFF.

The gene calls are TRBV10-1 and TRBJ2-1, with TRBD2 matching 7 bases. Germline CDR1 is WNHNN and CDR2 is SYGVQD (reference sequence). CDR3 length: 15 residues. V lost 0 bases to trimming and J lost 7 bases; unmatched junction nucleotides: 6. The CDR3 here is CASSESAGEWNEQFF. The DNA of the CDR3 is TGCGCCAGCAGTGAGTCTGCGGGAGAATGGAATGAGCAGTTCTTC.

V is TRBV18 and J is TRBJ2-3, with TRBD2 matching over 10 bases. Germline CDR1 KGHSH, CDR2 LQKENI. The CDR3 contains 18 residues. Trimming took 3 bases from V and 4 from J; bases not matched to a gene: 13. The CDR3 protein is CASSPPLVLAGDADTQYF. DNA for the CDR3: TGTGCCAGCTCACCCCCACTCGTTCTAGCGGGAGACGCAGATACGCAGTATTTT.

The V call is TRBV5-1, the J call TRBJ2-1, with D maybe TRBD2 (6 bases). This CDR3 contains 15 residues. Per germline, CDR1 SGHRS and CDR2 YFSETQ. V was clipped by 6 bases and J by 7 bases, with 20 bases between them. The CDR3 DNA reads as TGCGCCAGCAACCCTTCGGGACTCCGTTTAAATGAGCAGTTCTTC. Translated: CASNPSGLRLNEQFF.

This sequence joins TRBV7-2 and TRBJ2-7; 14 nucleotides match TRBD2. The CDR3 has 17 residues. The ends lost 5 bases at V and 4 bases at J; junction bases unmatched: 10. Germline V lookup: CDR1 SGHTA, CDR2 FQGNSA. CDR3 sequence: CASSTGLAGVIGYEQYF. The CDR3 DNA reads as TGTGCCAGCAGCACGGGACTAGCGGGAGTAATTGGGTACGAGCAGTACTTC.

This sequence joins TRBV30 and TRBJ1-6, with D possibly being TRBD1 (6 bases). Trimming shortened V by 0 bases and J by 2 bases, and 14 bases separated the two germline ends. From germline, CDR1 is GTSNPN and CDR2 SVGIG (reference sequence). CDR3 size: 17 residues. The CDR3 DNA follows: TGTGCCTGGAGTGTAGGAGCAGGGGAGCCCTATAATTCACCCCTCCACTTT. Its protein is CAWSVGAGEPYNSPLHF.

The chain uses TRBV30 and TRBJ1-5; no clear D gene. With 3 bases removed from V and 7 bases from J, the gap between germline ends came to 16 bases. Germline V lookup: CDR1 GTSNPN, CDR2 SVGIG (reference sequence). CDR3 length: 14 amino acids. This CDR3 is CAWSREAAQQPQHF. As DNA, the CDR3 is TGTGCCTGGAGCCGTGAGGCTGCTCAGCAGCCCCAGCATTTT.

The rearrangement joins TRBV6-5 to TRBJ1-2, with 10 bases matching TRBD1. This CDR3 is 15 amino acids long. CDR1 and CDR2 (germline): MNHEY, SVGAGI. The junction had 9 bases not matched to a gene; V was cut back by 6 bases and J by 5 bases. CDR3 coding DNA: TGTGCCAGCAGCTCCTCCGGGACAGGGGTGTATGGCTACACCTTC. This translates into CASSSSGTGVYGYTF.

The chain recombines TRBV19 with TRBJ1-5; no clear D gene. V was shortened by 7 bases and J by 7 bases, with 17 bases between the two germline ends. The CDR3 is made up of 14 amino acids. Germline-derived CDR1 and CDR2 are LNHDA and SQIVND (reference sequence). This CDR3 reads CASTLGLGGQPQHF. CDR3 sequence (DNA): TGTGCCAGTACCCTAGGCCTGGGCGGGCAGCCCCAGCATTTT.

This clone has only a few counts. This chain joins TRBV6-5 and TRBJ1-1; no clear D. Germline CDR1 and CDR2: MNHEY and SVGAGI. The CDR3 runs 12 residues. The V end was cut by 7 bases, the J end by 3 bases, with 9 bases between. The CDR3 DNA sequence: TGTGCCAGCAATCGCGGGGACACTGAAGCTTTCTTT. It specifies CASNRGDTEAFF.